The 25 T cell receptor beta chains below were found in one sample sequenced in a study of blood T cell repertoires in COVID-19. Data came from immunoSEQ multiplex PCR; TCRdb stores just in-frame clones and leaves some out. Here the sample spans 15,000 to 20,000 clones, 70% to 90% being singletons. The specimen sequenced was PBMCs or T cells enriched from blood (not recorded which). All receptors derive from a woman aged 25 to 39 who had recovered from COVID-19.

This clone has just one count. V gene TRBV5-8 combines with J gene TRBJ1-1, with TRBD1 matching 8 bases. CDR3 length: 14 residues. The V gene end was trimmed by 0 bases and the J gene end by 6 bases; junction bases not matched to a gene: 4. Germline V CDR1 and CDR2: SGHTS, YDEGEE. CDR3 sequence: CASSLGGQGSEAFF. CDR3 nucleotide sequence: TGTGCCAGCAGCTTGGGTGGACAGGGTTCTGAAGCTTTCTTT.

The chain links TRBV3-1 (or the pseudogene TRBV3-2) to TRBJ2-6; TRBD1 might be the D (5 bases). Germline values: CDR1 LGHDT, CDR2 YNNKEL (reference sequence). V lost 1 base and J lost 2, with 6 bases in between. The CDR3 loop spans 15 amino acids. As DNA, the CDR3 is TGTGCCAGCAGCCAAGGGACAACTGGGGCCAACGTCCTGACTTTC. This codes for CASSQGTTGANVLTF.

The chain has TRBV18 and TRBJ1-1; TRBD1 matches 8 bases. The CDR3 length is 15 residues. V lost 2 bases and J lost 1; bases outside the gene matches: 3. Germline V gene data show CDR1 as KGHSH and CDR2 as LQKENI. Written as DNA, the CDR3 is TGTGCCAGCTCACCAAACAGGGGGGCGAACACTGAAGCTTTCTTT. It codes for CASSPNRGANTEAFF.

This chain uses TRBV7-2 with TRBJ1-1; TRBD1 agrees at 10 bases. The junction had 5 bases not matched to a gene; V was cut back by 3 bases and J by 1 base. CDR1 is SGHTA and CDR2 is FQGNSA in the germline V gene. The CDR3 runs to 16 residues. The CDR3 region has the DNA TGTGCCAGCAGCTTTGGACAGGGGGTGCGGAACACTGAAGCTTTCTTT. Its translation: CASSFGQGVRNTEAFF.

This rearrangement joins TRBV9 to TRBJ2-5; no reliable D call. With 3 bases removed from V and 4 bases from J, the gap between germline ends came to 7 bases. CDR1 SGDLS and CDR2 YYNGEE come from the germline V gene. The CDR3 extends over 12 amino acids. CDR3 in amino acids: CASSATRETQYF. The CDR3 DNA follows: TGTGCCAGCAGCGCCACTCGAGAGACCCAGTACTTC.

The V gene is TRBV7-2, the J gene TRBJ2-1, with TRBD2 matching over 11 bases. Trimming took 1 base from V and 8 from J; bases not matched to a gene: 4. CDR1 is SGHTA, CDR2 FQGNSA, per germline. The CDR3 has 15 amino acids. This CDR3 reads CASSLDSGGVDEQFF. The CDR3, as DNA: TGTGCCAGCAGCTTAGATAGCGGGGGGGTCGATGAGCAGTTCTTC.

The CDR3 DNA reads as TGTGCCAGCAGCCCGCGACGGGTCAACACTGAAGCTTTCTTT. It codes for CASSPRRVNTEAFF. The rearrangement links TRBV7-9 to TRBJ1-1; D is unclear. Germline CDR1 and CDR2: SEHNR and FQNEAQ (reference sequence). The CDR3 is made up of 14 amino acids. V was pared by 5 bases and J by 2 bases, with 12 bases between.

The chain links TRBV4-1 to TRBJ2-3, with 11 bases identical to TRBD2. The junction had 11 bases not matched to a gene; V was cut back by 0 bases and J by 0 bases. The CDR3 length is 20 residues. Germline V gene lookup returns CDR1 MGHRA and CDR2 YSYEKL. The CDR3 DNA follows: TGCGCCAGCAGCCAAGAACAGGCTAGCGGGGGGCCCCCTAGCACAGATACGCAGTATTTT. This translates into CASSQEQASGGPPSTDTQYF.

The V call is TRBV4-3, the J call TRBJ1-5, with 8 bases matching TRBD1. The germline CDR1 and CDR2 sequences are LGHNA and YSLEER. The CDR3 contains 15 residues. V lost 0 bases to trimming and J lost 3 bases; unmatched junction nucleotides: 1. Here the CDR3 reads CASSQETGVNQPQHF. CDR3 nucleotide sequence: TGCGCCAGCAGCCAAGAGACAGGGGTCAATCAGCCCCAGCATTTT.

This sequence joins TRBV5-1 and TRBJ2-7; a possible D gene is TRBD2 (8 bases). This CDR3 comprises 16 residues. The V end lost 0 bases, the J end lost 4 bases, and 17 bases lay between the germline ends. Looked up from germline, CDR1 is SGHRS and CDR2 is YFSETQ. The CDR3: CASSLEAGDRAYEQYF. As DNA, the CDR3 is TGCGCCAGCAGCTTGGAAGCGGGGGACAGAGCTTACGAGCAGTACTTC.

This sequence joins TRBV9 and TRBJ1-2; D is undetermined. Germline CDR1 is SGDLS and CDR2 is YYNGEE. The CDR3 contains 12 residues. The V end was cut by 2 bases, the J end by 1 base, with 3 bases between. CDR3 in DNA: TGTGCCAGCAGCGTCGGTAACTATGGCTACACCTTC. It specifies CASSVGNYGYTF.

This sequence joins TRBV4-3 and TRBJ2-7; 10 nucleotides align to TRBD1. Germline CDR1 LGHNA, CDR2 YSLEER. V shed 2 bases, J shed 3 bases, and the junction held 19 bases outside the gene matches. The CDR3 is 20 amino acids. For the CDR3, the DNA is TGCGCCAGCAGCCAATACCCCCCAAGCGAGTGGACAGGGGGAATCTACGAGCAGTACTTC. This codes for CASSQYPPSEWTGGIYEQYF.

The chain couples TRBV15 to TRBJ1-2; TRBD1 is a possible D gene (6 bases). This CDR3 spans 14 amino acids. Trimming took 3 bases from V and 0 from J, leaving 8 bases between them. The germline V gene has CDR1 LNHNV and CDR2 YYDKDF (reference sequence). The CDR3 is CATSSTGTNYGYTF. The DNA of the CDR3 is TGTGCCACCAGCAGCACAGGGACTAACTATGGCTACACCTTC.

This clone appeared a single time. The V gene is TRBV5-4, the J gene TRBJ1-6, with D perhaps TRBD1 (5 bases). CDR1 is SGHNT, CDR2 YYREEE, per germline (reference sequence). This CDR3 has 16 amino acids. V was pared by 1 base and J by 4 bases, with 12 bases between. CDR3 amino acids: CASSLFSSGYNSPLHF. CDR3 nucleotides: TGTGCCAGCAGCTTGTTCTCGTCAGGGTATAATTCACCCCTCCACTTT.

This rearrangement joins TRBV15 to TRBJ2-7; TRBD1 is a possible D gene (5 bases). Looked up from germline, CDR1 is LNHNV and CDR2 is YYDKDF (reference sequence). This CDR3 is 14 amino acids long. Trimming removed 3 bases at V and 3 bases at J, with 12 bases between. The CDR3 reads CATSRVGQDYEQYF. In DNA, the CDR3 is TGTGCCACCAGCAGGGTTGGACAAGACTACGAGCAGTACTTC.

The chain links TRBV7-2 to TRBJ1-2; TRBD1 matches at 8 bases. Germline CDR1 is SGHTA and CDR2 is FQGNSA. The CDR3 has 16 residues. Trimming at V came to 5 bases and at J to 4 bases, leaving 12 bases not matched to a gene. The CDR3 region has the DNA TGTGCCAGCAGCCCTCTGATTTCCGGGACAGGCTATGGCTACACCTTC. As protein: CASSPLISGTGYGYTF.

About this clone itself: Other DNA variants within this sample encode the same CDR3. The V call is TRBV10-3, the J call TRBJ1-5, with 8 bases matching TRBD1. V lost 8 bases, J lost 0 bases, and 3 bases stayed unmatched. Germline CDR1 ENHRY, CDR2 SYGVKD. The CDR3 covers 14 residues. The CDR3 here is CAIGTGDSNQPQHF. The CDR3 nucleotides are TGTGCCATCGGGACAGGTGATAGCAATCAGCCCCAGCATTTT.

The chain carries TRBV6-6 and TRBJ1-2; 9 bases are a match to TRBD1. The CDR3 is 18 residues long. The V segment lost 5 bases and the J segment 3 bases; nucleotides outside the gene matches: 16. The germline V gene has CDR1 MNHNY and CDR2 SVGAGI (reference sequence). CDR3: CASSPSTGGANNYYGYTF. DNA for the CDR3: TGTGCCAGCAGTCCGTCAACAGGGGGCGCGAATAACTACTATGGCTACACCTTC.

J is TRBJ2-5 and V is TRBV7-6; the match to TRBD2 covers 10 bases. With 5 bases clipped from V and 2 bases from J, the junction kept 8 bases outside the gene matches. The CDR3 runs to 16 residues. Germline CDR1 SGHVS, CDR2 FNYEAQ. In DNA form, the CDR3 reads TGTGCCAGCAGCCTGGGAGCGGGGGGGGATCAAGAGACCCAGTACTTC. Translated, it gives CASSLGAGGDQETQYF.

The chain is built from TRBV7-2 and TRBJ2-3, with 7 bases aligning to TRBD1. The germline gives CDR1 SGHTA, CDR2 FQGNSA. J gave up 1 base and V 1 base, and 8 bases lay outside the gene matches. The CDR3 totals 17 residues. The CDR3 nucleotides are TGTGCCAGCAGCTTAGGAAGGGGGCCACCGGGCACAGATACGCAGTATTTT. It codes for CASSLGRGPPGTDTQYF. The full variable domain, rest sourced from reference TRBV7-2 and TRBJ2-3, is GAGVSQSPSNKVTEKGKDVELRCDPISGHTALYWYRQSLGQGLEFLIYFQGNSAPDKSGLPSDRFSAERTGGSVSTLTIQRTQQEDSAVYLCASSLGRGPPGTDTQYFGPGTRLTVL.

V usage is TRBV10-3 and J usage is TRBJ2-1, with 7 bases fitting TRBD2. V shed 7 bases and J 2 bases; nucleotides not matched to a gene: 8. CDR1 and CDR2 from the germline V gene are ENHRY and SYGVKD. There are 15 residues in the CDR3. DNA of the CDR3: TGTGCCATCACCCCTAGCGGTATACCCTACAATGAGCAGTTCTTC. This encodes CAITPSGIPYNEQFF.

The chain is built from TRBV19 and TRBJ2-2, with TRBD1 as a possible D gene (6 bases). V lost 3 bases to trimming and J lost 1 base, with 6 bases between them. Germline lookup yields CDR1 LNHDA and CDR2 SQIVND (reference sequence). There are 14 residues in the CDR3. The CDR3 spells CASSMGQNTGELFF. The CDR3 DNA reads TGTGCCAGTAGTATGGGACAGAACACCGGGGAGCTGTTTTTT. Combining the CDR3 with reference TRBV19 and TRBJ2-2 gives the whole variable domain DGGITQSPKYLFRKEGQNVTLSCEQNLNHDAMYWYRQDPGQGLRLIYYSQIVNDFQKGDIAEGYSVSREKKESFPLTVTSAQKNPTAFYLCASSMGQNTGELFFGEGSRLTVL.

V usage is TRBV5-4 and J usage is TRBJ2-3; D perhaps matches TRBD2 (6 bases). Germline CDR1 SGHNT, CDR2 YYREEE (reference sequence). The CDR3 consists of 13 residues. The ends were cut back, 6 bases at V and 4 bases at J, with 12 bases in the middle. The CDR3 loop is CASTPGGADTQYF. In nucleotides, the CDR3 is TGTGCCAGCACCCCCGGCGGGGCAGATACGCAGTATTTT.

In DNA, the CDR3 is TGTGCCAGCAGCACCCCTCCGGGTGATACGCAGTATTTT. Its translation is CASSTPPGDTQYF. The chain links TRBV13 to TRBJ2-3; D gene ambiguous. The CDR3 spans 13 residues. Germline V gives CDR1 PRHDT, CDR2 FYEKMQ (reference sequence). The ends were cut back, 5 bases at V and 6 bases at J, with 12 bases in the middle. Combining the CDR3 with reference TRBV13 and TRBJ2-3 gives the whole variable domain AAGVIQSPRHLIKEKRETATLKCYPIPRHDTVYWYQQGPGQDPQFLISFYEKMQSDKGSIPDRFSAQQFSDYHSELNMSSLELGDSALYFCASSTPPGDTQYFGPGTRLTVL.

The chain links TRBV19 to TRBJ2-5; no clear D. V was trimmed by 3 bases and J by 2 bases, leaving 4 bases between them. The CDR3 is 12 residues long. Looked up from germline, CDR1 is LNHDA and CDR2 is SQIVND (reference sequence). The CDR3 DNA reads TGTGCCAGTAGTATCGTTCAAGAGACCCAGTACTTC. Its translation: CASSIVQETQYF.